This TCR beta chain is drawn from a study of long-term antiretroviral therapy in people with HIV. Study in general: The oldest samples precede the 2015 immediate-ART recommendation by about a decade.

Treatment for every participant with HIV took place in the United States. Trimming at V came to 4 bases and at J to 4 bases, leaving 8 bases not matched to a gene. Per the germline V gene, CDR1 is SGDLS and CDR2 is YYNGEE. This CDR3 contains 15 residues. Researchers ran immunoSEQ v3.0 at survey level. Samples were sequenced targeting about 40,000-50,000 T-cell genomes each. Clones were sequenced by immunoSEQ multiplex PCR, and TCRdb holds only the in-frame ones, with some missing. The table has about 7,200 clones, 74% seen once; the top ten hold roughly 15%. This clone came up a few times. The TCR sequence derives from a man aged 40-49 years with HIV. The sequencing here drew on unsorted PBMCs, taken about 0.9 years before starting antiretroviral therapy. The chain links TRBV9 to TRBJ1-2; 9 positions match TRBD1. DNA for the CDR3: TGTGCCAGCAGCCAGACCGGGACAGGGAGCTATGGCTACACCTTC. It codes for CASSQTGTGSYGYTF. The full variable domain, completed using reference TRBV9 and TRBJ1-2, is DSGVTQTPKHLITATGQRVTLRCSPRSGDLSVYWYQQSLDQGLQFLIQYYNGEERAKGNILERFSAQQFPDLHSELNLSSLELGDSALYFCASSQTGTGSYGYTFGSGTRLTVV.